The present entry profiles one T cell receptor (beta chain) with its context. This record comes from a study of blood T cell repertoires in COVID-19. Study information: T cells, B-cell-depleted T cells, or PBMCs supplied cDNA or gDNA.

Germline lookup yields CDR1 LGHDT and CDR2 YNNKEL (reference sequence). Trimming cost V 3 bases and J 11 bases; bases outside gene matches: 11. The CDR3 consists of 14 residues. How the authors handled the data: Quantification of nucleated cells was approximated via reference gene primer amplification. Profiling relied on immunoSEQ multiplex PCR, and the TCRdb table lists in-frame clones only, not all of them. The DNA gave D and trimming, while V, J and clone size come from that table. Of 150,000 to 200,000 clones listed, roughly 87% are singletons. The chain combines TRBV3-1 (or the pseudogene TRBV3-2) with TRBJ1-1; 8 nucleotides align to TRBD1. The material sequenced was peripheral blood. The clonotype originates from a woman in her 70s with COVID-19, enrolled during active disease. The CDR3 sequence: CASSQGGQERGAFF. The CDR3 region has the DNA TGTGCCAGCAGCCAGGGGGGACAGGAGCGCGGGGCTTTCTTT.